Presented here are 6 T cell receptor beta chains from one specimen sequenced in a study of neoadjuvant anti-PD-1 for oral cavity cancer. Libraries were prepared by immunoSEQ multiplex PCR; TCRdb keeps only in-frame clonotypes and omits some of them. Among approximately 72,000 clones, about four fifths were seen once, and the ten largest hold about 3.7%. This specimen was PBMCs, taken before nivolumab (anti-PD-1) treatment. The receptors originated from a person aged 40 to 85 with oral cavity squamous cell carcinoma.

This chain connects TRBV12-5 to TRBJ1-5; tentatively, D is TRBD1 (6 bases). Germline-derived CDR1 and CDR2 are LGHNT and FRNRAP. V lost 1 base, J lost 2 bases, and 9 bases lay in between. The CDR3 has 15 residues. The CDR3 nucleotides are TGTGCTAGTGGTTTGGCGAGGGGGGGCAATCAGCCCCAGCATTTT. Translated: CASGLARGGNQPQHF.

The chain carries TRBV27 and TRBJ1-1; no reliable D call. V dropped 4 bases and J dropped 2 bases, with 11 bases sitting between them. CDR3 length: 14 residues. In germline, CDR1 is MNHEY, CDR2 SMNVEV (reference sequence). CDR3 sequence reads: CASSSPEINTEAFF. The CDR3 coding sequence is TGTGCCAGCAGTTCGCCGGAAATCAACACTGAAGCTTTCTTT.

The rearrangement links TRBV29-1 to TRBJ1-5; unclear D gene. CDR3 length: 12 amino acids. With 7 bases removed from V and 4 bases from J, the gap between germline ends came to 11 bases. Germline CDR1 is SQVTM and CDR2 is ANQGSEA. CDR3 residues: CSAKDWNQPQHF. The CDR3 coding sequence is TGCAGCGCTAAAGACTGGAATCAGCCCCAGCATTTT.

V is TRBV2 and J is TRBJ1-5, with 7 bases matching TRBD1. Germline trimming cut 6 bases from V and 6 bases from J; bases unmatched to any gene: 8. The CDR3 totals 14 residues. Germline V gives CDR1 SNHLY, CDR2 FYNNEI. The CDR3 nucleotides are TGTGCCAGCAGCCCGGACAGGTCAGGTCAGCCCCAGCATTTT. Its protein product is CASSPDRSGQPQHF.

This chain joins TRBV11-2 and TRBJ2-3; D is uncertain. The CDR3 covers 11 residues. Trimming cost V 1 base and J 9 bases, with 5 bases left between them. Germline V gene sequence: CDR1 SGHAT, CDR2 FQNNGV. CDR3 loop: CASSLGGTQYF. The CDR3 DNA is TGTGCCAGCAGCTTAGGTGGCACGCAGTATTTT.

The rearrangement links TRBV28 to TRBJ1-2; maybe TRBD1 (6 bases). The length of the CDR3 is 16 residues. The V end lost 2 bases, the J end lost 4 bases, and 17 bases lay between the germline ends. Germline CDR1 and CDR2: MDHEN and SYDVKM. Here the CDR3 reads CASSLGYQTGSYGYTF. In DNA form, the CDR3 reads TGTGCCAGCAGTTTAGGGTATCAGACAGGATCCTATGGCTACACCTTC.